Listed here are 9 T cell receptor beta chains from one sample, sequenced in a study of Graves' ophthalmopathy and Graves' hyperthyroidism (dated by TCRdb to about 2018). TCRdb lists the instrument as Illumina HiSeq 2000. TCR beta CDR3 regions were amplified from RNA transcripts for repertoire sequencing. A first-round RT-PCR used HTBI primers with the Qiagen OneStep RT-PCR kit, followed by a second-round multiplex PCR, size selection and purification. TCRdb took the public reads, trimmed them with fastp at Q25, ran MiXCR for clone calling and kept in-frame beta chains. Rows with one shared CDR3 protein collapse into an entry with the most common genes and DNA. This sample gives 200,000 to 250,000 distinct CDR3 sequences in total; about a fifth of them show up just once. The top ten hold roughly 44% of the sample. The sample consisted of peripheral blood. The receptors shown here come from a woman between 50 and 59 years old with Graves' ophthalmopathy. Donor details come from another sample of the same person, matched by shared clones.

This chain links TRBV14 with TRBJ2-5; tentatively, D is TRBD1 (6 bases). This CDR3 comprises 14 residues. Germline lookup yields CDR1 SGHDN and CDR2 FVKESK. The ends were cut back, 4 bases at V and 3 bases at J, with 12 bases in the middle. The CDR3 protein is CASSPTGIKETQYF. The CDR3 nucleotides read TGTGCCAGCAGCCCGACAGGAATCAAAGAGACCCAGTACTTC.

This clonotype occurred many times. The J gene is TRBJ2-5, the V gene TRBV11-3, with 9 positions matching TRBD1. CDR1 is SGHNT, CDR2 YENEEA, per germline. V was pared by 5 bases and J by 3 bases, with 10 bases of the junction left unmatched. The CDR3 has 16 residues. The CDR3 region is CASSAPGQGTEETQYF. As DNA, the CDR3 is TGTGCCAGCAGCGCTCCGGGACAGGGTACGGAAGAGACCCAGTACTTC.

This chain connects TRBV12-3 or TRBV12-4 to TRBJ1-2; D is unresolved. V dropped 3 bases and J dropped 8 bases, with 13 bases sitting between them. The CDR3 runs 13 residues. The CDR3 region has the DNA TGTGCCAGCAGTTTTGAGGCCCTGGGGGGCTACACCTTC. Protein: CASSFEALGGYTF.

The table lists this clonotype with a few counts. The CDR3 nucleotides read TGCGCCAGCCTCCGGCTGCCAGGCAGCGCGAACACTGAAGCTTTCTTT. This codes for CASLRLPGSANTEAFF. This chain links TRBV5-1 with TRBJ1-1, with D unclear. CDR1 and CDR2 from the germline V gene are SGHRS and YFSETQ. V lost 7 bases to trimming and J lost 1 base, with 20 bases between them. The CDR3 runs to 16 residues. Full variable domain (remainder filled in from reference TRBV5-1 and TRBJ1-1): KAGVTQTPRYLIKTRGQQVTLSCSPISGHRSVSWYQQTPGQGLQFLFEYFSETQRNKGNFPGRFSGRQFSNSRSEMNVSTLELGDSALYLCASLRLPGSANTEAFFGQGTRLTVV.

Note on this clonotype: An end of the junction differs from the germline gene, which may be a read error. The rearrangement joins TRBV6-1 to TRBJ2-5; TRBD1 or TRBD2 may be the D gene (6 bases each). There are 13 residues in the CDR3. Per germline, CDR1 MNHNS and CDR2 SASEGT. CDR3 protein: CASGPGGQGTQYF. As DNA, the CDR3 is TGTGCCAGCGGCCCTGGGGGGCAAGGGACCCAGTACTTC.

Concerning this clonotype: A much larger clonotype is one base distant, so this may be a read error. DNA of the CDR3: TGCAGCGTTGAACAGGGGGCGGAGACCCAGCACTTC. This encodes CSVEQGAETQHF. This chain joins TRBV29-1 and TRBJ2-5, with TRBD1 matching 8 bases. This CDR3 is 12 amino acids long. Germline CDR1 reads SQVTM; CDR2 reads ANQGSEA.

In this sample, this clonotype turned up many times. CDR3 in DNA: TGCAGTGCCCTGTCTGGAGGTATTGGAAACACCATATATTTT. The encoded protein is CSALSGGIGNTIYF. J is TRBJ1-3 and V is TRBV20-1; D ambiguous. The germline V gene has CDR1 DFQATT and CDR2 SNEGSKA (reference sequence). This CDR3 is 14 amino acids long. The germline V and J ends were trimmed by 6 bases and 3 bases, with 15 bases remaining between them.

This sequence joins TRBV30 and TRBJ1-2; no firm D call. The CDR3 sequence is 11 residues long. Between the trimmed V and J ends, which lost 4 bases and 8 bases, there was a span of 11 bases. Germline CDR1 reads GTSNPN; CDR2 reads SVGIG (reference sequence). Here the CDR3 DNA reads TGTGCCTGGACCTCACCGAGAGGCTACACCTTC. This translates into CAWTSPRGYTF.

Many counts were recorded for this clonotype. J is TRBJ1-2 and V is TRBV28, with TRBD1 as a possible D gene (6 bases). Germline V gene data show CDR1 as MDHEN and CDR2 as SYDVKM. The length of the CDR3 is 16 residues. V was shortened by 6 bases and J by 2 bases, with 19 bases between the two germline ends. CDR3 amino acids: CASRGGGALGNYGYTF. For the CDR3, the DNA is TGTGCCAGCAGGGGCGGGGGCGCATTGGGGAACTATGGCTACACCTTC.